These T cell receptor beta chains were read from a single sample in a study of T cells after yellow fever vaccination. TCRdb re-called the 5' RACE reads through MiXCR, storing one row per CDR3 protein. The sample includes hundreds of thousands of distinct CDR3 sequences, approximately 13% of them seen just once. The sequencing here drew on CD4+ T cells sorted from PBMCs, taken 15 days after the yellow fever booster vaccination. Every receptor here comes from a man between 18 and 35 years old who received the YFV17D yellow fever vaccine. CDR3s include the opening cysteine and the closing phenylalanine or tryptophan. The D gene is left open where the match is weak. Clone size is shown for a subset of rows, as once, few, many or a class of expanded clone.

j_call | d_call | clone_size | v_call | cdr3_nt | cdr3_aa
TRBJ2-7 | NA | NA | TRBV7-2 | TGTGCCAGCAGCAGAGCCCGCGGGACAGCCAAAGACGAGCAGTACTTC | CASSRARGTAKDEQYF
TRBJ2-2 | NA | NA | TRBV25-1 | TGTGCCAGCAGTGAATCTCGGGGGCGGAACACCGGGGAGCTGTTTTTT | CASSESRGRNTGELFF
TRBJ1-5 | NA | many | TRBV4-2 | TGTGCCAGCAGCCGGATAGACGGCCCAAATCAGCCCCAGCATTTT | CASSRIDGPNQPQHF
TRBJ2-5 | TRBD1 | few | TRBV20-1 | TGCAGTGCTAGAGACCCGCTACAGGGGGCAGAGACCCAGTACTTC | CSARDPLQGAETQYF
TRBJ1-4 | TRBD1 | NA | TRBV2 | TGTGCCAGCAGTGTGACAGGGGCTTATGAAAAACTGTTTTTT | CASSVTGAYEKLFF
TRBJ2-1 | TRBD2 | few | TRBV28 | TGTGCCAGCAGTGTTCAGACTAGCGGGGGGGCGCAGTTCTTC | CASSVQTSGGAQFF
TRBJ2-5 | NA | many | TRBV20-1 | TGCAGTGCTCGCTCTGGGACCTCCCTTAAGACCCAGTACTTC | CSARSGTSLKTQYF
TRBJ2-2 | NA | many | TRBV7-2 | TGTGCCAGCAGCTTAGTTTGGGGGCAAGCCGGGGAGCTGTTTTTT | CASSLVWGQAGELFF
TRBJ2-1 | NA | NA | TRBV12-3/TRBV12-4 | TGTGCCAGCAGTTTACGCCGGGATCTCGGTGAGCAGTTCTTC | CASSLRRDLGEQFF
TRBJ2-1 | TRBD2 | many | TRBV7-9 | TGTGCCAGCATTTCCTCGGGGGGGCTGGGCAATGAGCAGTTCTTC | CASISSGGLGNEQFF
TRBJ1-1 | NA | few | TRBV4-3 | TGCGCCAGCAGCCAACACGGCGGGACTGAAGCTTTCTTT | CASSQHGGTEAFF
TRBJ1-1 | NA | NA | TRBV2 | TGTGCCAGCAGTGACAGACCGAACACTGAAGCTTTCTTT | CASSDRPNTEAFF
TRBJ2-3 | NA | NA | TRBV6-5 | TGTGCCAGCAGTCCGACTCCCCCGGGGGGCCATCGAGATACGCAGTATTTT | CASSPTPPGGHRDTQYF
TRBJ2-3 | NA | few | TRBV9 | TGTGCCAGCAGCGTTGGTTCTCACCGGGGCACAGATACGCAGTATTTT | CASSVGSHRGTDTQYF
TRBJ2-5 | TRBD1 | few | TRBV6-2/TRBV6-3 | TGTGCCAGCAGTTTAGGGGACAGGCCGAAAGAGACCCAGTACTTC | CASSLGDRPKETQYF
TRBJ1-5 | NA | few | TRBV5-1 | TGCGCCAGCAGAGTGGGGACGGCGAATCAGCCCCAGCATTTT | CASRVGTANQPQHF
TRBJ2-3 | NA | few | TRBV7-6 | TGTGCCAGCACCCCGGGTCTCTCCACAGATACGCAGTATTTT | CASTPGLSTDTQYF
TRBJ1-3 | NA | NA | TRBV7-2 | TGTGCCAGCAGGAAGGGAGGGATTCCCTCTGGAAACACCATATATTTT | CASRKGGIPSGNTIYF
TRBJ2-7 | NA | many | TRBV25-1 | TGTGCCAGCTTAGGGGCTTACGAGCAGTACTTC | CASLGAYEQYF
TRBJ2-3 | NA | NA | TRBV6-1 | TGTGCCAGCAGTGCCCTCATCCGCACAGATACGCAGTATTTT | CASSALIRTDTQYF
TRBJ2-2 | NA | few | TRBV11-3 | TGTGCCAGCAGCCCGGGGCGCCGTGACACCGGGGAGCTGTTTTTT | CASSPGRRDTGELFF
TRBJ1-1 | TRBD1 | NA | TRBV6-5 | TGTGCCAGCAGTTACGCGAGGGGGCATGGGGGGAACACTGAAGCTTTCTTT | CASSYARGHGGNTEAFF
TRBJ2-2 | TRBD1 | NA | TRBV10-3 | TGTGCCATCAGTGAGGGACAGGGGACCACCGGGGAGCTGTTTTTT | CAISEGQGTTGELFF
TRBJ2-1 | NA | NA | TRBV5-6 | TGTGCCAGCAGCTTGGAGGGGGGGGGTGTCTACAATGAGCAGTTCTTC | CASSLEGGGVYNEQFF
TRBJ1-2 | TRBD1 | few | TRBV6-1 | TGTGCCAGCAGTGAAGAGGTAGGGGGCGGCGGCTACACCTTC | CASSEEVGGGGYTF